This T cell receptor beta chain was documented in a study of identical twins. In its sample, this clonotype was seen a few times. The CDR3 spans 12 residues. Germline CDR1 reads GTSNPN; CDR2 reads SVGIG (reference sequence). The V gene end was trimmed by 4 bases and the J gene end by 4 bases; junction bases not matched to a gene: 2. Via MiXCR, TCRdb re-called the 5' RACE reads, giving one row per CDR3 protein. The table shows around 250,000 distinct CDR3 sequences, with about 8.5% occurring only once. The sample also formed part of further work on yellow fever vaccine responses in identical twins.

Sequenced sample: CD8+ T cells sorted from blood. This receptor was taken from a woman in her late teens or twenties in good health. The chain links TRBV30 to TRBJ2-5, with 8 positions matching TRBD1. The CDR3, as DNA: TGTGCCTGGACCGGGACAGGAGAGACCCAGTACTTC. Translation gives CAWTGTGETQYF.